One sample yielded the 17 T cell receptor beta chains listed below, sequenced in a study of cytomegalovirus exposure and HLA in healthy donors. The study ran its PCR with 60 Vbeta and 13 Jbeta primers. TCRdb's copy holds only in-frame clones and misses some; the assay was immunoSEQ multiplex PCR. The sample has hundreds of thousands of clones, roughly 90% seen once; the top ten hold roughly 2%. Input material: PBMCs. Source of these receptors: a woman aged 18-29 years in good health and CMV-seronegative.

V and J are TRBV19 and TRBJ2-1; 7 bases line up with TRBD1. Unmatched junction bases numbered 15, after V lost 7 bases and J lost 0 bases. Germline V CDR1 and CDR2: LNHDA, SQIVND (reference sequence). The CDR3 is 18 residues long. CDR3 amino acids: CASILHNLGQLSYNEQFF. The CDR3 DNA reads as TGTGCCAGTATCCTCCATAACCTGGGACAGCTCTCCTACAATGAGCAGTTCTTC.

V gene TRBV6-5 combines with J gene TRBJ2-6, with D hard to call. This CDR3 has 14 residues. V shed 8 bases and J shed 0 bases, with 8 bases lying between them. Germline V CDR1 and CDR2: MNHEY, SVGAGI. This chain's CDR3 is CASLSISGANVLTF. DNA for the CDR3: TGTGCCAGCCTCAGTATCTCTGGGGCCAACGTCCTGACTTTC.

The rearrangement links TRBV5-1 to TRBJ2-1; possibly TRBD1 for D (5 bases). The CDR3 consists of 14 residues. Germline lookup yields CDR1 SGHRS and CDR2 YFSETQ. The V and J ends lost 0 bases and 8 bases respectively, with 12 bases between them. The CDR3: CASSLVYWGDEQFF. For the CDR3, the DNA is TGCGCCAGCAGCTTGGTGTACTGGGGCGATGAGCAGTTCTTC.

J is TRBJ2-1 and V is TRBV7-9, with D tentatively TRBD1 (5 bases). V lost 3 bases, J lost 0 bases, and 9 bases lay in between. Germline assignment: CDR1 SEHNR and CDR2 FQNEAQ (reference sequence). CDR3 length equals 15 residues. Here the CDR3 reads CASSFSGFSYNEQFF. The DNA for the CDR3 is TGTGCCAGCAGCTTTTCAGGGTTCTCCTACAATGAGCAGTTCTTC.

This rearrangement joins TRBV9 to TRBJ1-1, with 7 bases that match TRBD1. Germline V gene sequence: CDR1 SGDLS, CDR2 YYNGEE. This CDR3 has 14 amino acids. V was clipped by 4 bases and J by 2 bases; unmatched bases: 5. The CDR3 here is CASSSTGVNTEAFF. CDR3 nucleotides: TGTGCCAGCAGCTCCACAGGGGTAAACACTGAAGCTTTCTTT.

This clone was seen only once. V usage is TRBV27 and J usage is TRBJ1-1; D gene ambiguous. CDR3 length: 15 residues. Germline assignment: CDR1 MNHEY and CDR2 SMNVEV (reference sequence). Trimming stripped 0 bases from V and 1 base from J, with 9 bases between. CDR3 in DNA: TGTGCCAGCAGTTTATCGGTGGCCCCGAACACTGAAGCTTTCTTT. Its translation is CASSLSVAPNTEAFF.

The rearrangement links TRBV9 to TRBJ2-2; 8 nucleotides match TRBD1. The CDR3 contains 16 residues. Germline assignment: CDR1 SGDLS and CDR2 YYNGEE. V was pared by 4 bases and J by 5 bases, with 10 bases of the junction left unmatched. CDR3 amino acids: CASSPIRTGRTGELFF. The CDR3 DNA follows: TGTGCCAGCAGCCCGATAAGGACAGGGCGAACCGGGGAGCTGTTTTTT. Variable domain in full (rest from reference TRBV9 and TRBJ2-2): DSGVTQTPKHLITATGQRVTLRCSPRSGDLSVYWYQQSLDQGLQFLIQYYNGEERAKGNILERFSAQQFPDLHSELNLSSLELGDSALYFCASSPIRTGRTGELFFGEGSRLTVL.

The J gene is TRBJ2-2, the V gene TRBV6-6; 7 bases line up with TRBD2. The V segment lost 2 bases and the J segment 4 bases; nucleotides outside the gene matches: 4. Germline CDR1 MNHNY, CDR2 SVGAGI (reference sequence). CDR3 length equals 15 residues. This CDR3 is CASSYAGVGTGELFF. CDR3 coding DNA: TGTGCCAGCAGTTACGCGGGGGTGGGCACCGGGGAGCTGTTTTTT.

This sequence joins TRBV2 and TRBJ2-1; TRBD2 matches 14 bases. The V gene end was trimmed by 4 bases and the J gene end by 7 bases; junction bases not matched to a gene: 3. The CDR3 consists of 15 residues. Per the germline V gene, CDR1 is SNHLY and CDR2 is FYNNEI. CDR3 residues: CASSGGTSGGNEQFF. In DNA form, the CDR3 reads TGTGCCAGCAGTGGGGGGACTAGCGGGGGTAATGAGCAGTTCTTC.

CDR3 region: CASSYSSGSGQPQHF. The CDR3 DNA is TGTGCCAGCAGTTACAGCAGTGGTTCGGGTCAGCCCCAGCATTTT. V and J are TRBV6-5 and TRBJ1-5, with D unresolved. The germline V and J ends were trimmed by 2 bases and 6 bases, with 14 bases remaining between them. Germline CDR1 reads MNHEY; CDR2 reads SVGAGI. CDR3 length: 15 residues.

The chain recombines TRBV7-9 with TRBJ1-1; 8 bases are shared with TRBD1. With V trimmed by 6 bases and J by 1 base, 7 bases remained unmatched. CDR3 length equals 15 residues. CDR1 is SEHNR, CDR2 FQNEAQ, per germline (reference sequence). CDR3 protein: CASSQAGTGNTEAFF. Written as DNA, the CDR3 is TGTGCCAGCAGTCAGGCCGGGACAGGGAACACTGAAGCTTTCTTT.

This chain uses TRBV30 with TRBJ2-7; the match to TRBD2 covers 8 bases. Germline CDR1 reads GTSNPN; CDR2 reads SVGIG (reference sequence). The CDR3 sequence is 13 residues long. V trimming: 4 bases; J trimming: 3 bases; junction bases outside the gene matches: 5. The CDR3 is CAWTGGGYYEQYF. DNA for the CDR3: TGTGCCTGGACGGGGGGGGGCTACTACGAGCAGTACTTC.

This sequence joins TRBV19 and TRBJ2-1; TRBD2 agrees at 12 bases. The CDR3 loop spans 15 amino acids. The germline CDR1 and CDR2 sequences are LNHDA and SQIVND (reference sequence). V lost 7 bases, J lost 6 bases, and 7 bases stayed unmatched. CDR3 nucleotide sequence: TGTGCCAGTACCCGTCTAGCGGGGGGGTCCAATGAGCAGTTCTTC. It encodes CASTRLAGGSNEQFF.

The chain is built from TRBV2 and TRBJ2-4; 8 nucleotides align to TRBD1. Germline values: CDR1 SNHLY, CDR2 FYNNEI. The CDR3 consists of 15 residues. V lost 5 bases to trimming and J lost 9 bases; unmatched junction nucleotides: 12. The CDR3 coding sequence is TGTGCCAGCAGTCGGCCCCAGGGGGCCCTAGGCATTCAGTACTTC. Protein product: CASSRPQGALGIQYF. The full variable domain, with the rest looked up from reference TRBV2 and TRBJ2-4, is EPEVTQTPSHQVTQMGQEVILRCVPISNHLYFYWYRQILGQKVEFLVSFYNNEISEKSEIFDDQFSVERPDGSNFTLKIRSTKLEDSAMYFCASSRPQGALGIQYFGAGTRLSVL.

The CDR3 nucleotides read TGTGCCAGCACCATCCGAGGCGGGGCTGAAGCTTTCTTT. It encodes CASTIRGGAEAFF. The chain employs TRBV13 and TRBJ1-1; D gene ambiguous. Trimming took 7 bases from V and 6 from J, leaving 15 bases between them. Germline loops: CDR1 PRHDT, CDR2 FYEKMQ (reference sequence). The CDR3 runs to 13 residues.

For this clone: The junction does not match germline at one end; this may be a read error. The V gene is TRBV2, the J gene TRBJ2-1; TRBD2 might be the D (6 bases). CDR3 length: 13 amino acids. Germline V gives CDR1 SNHLY, CDR2 FYNNEI. The CDR3 region has the DNA TGTGCGAGCACGAGGGAGGCCTACAATGAGCAGTTCTTC. Its protein product is CASTREAYNEQFF.

This chain links TRBV2 with TRBJ2-3; D is uncertain. The CDR3 runs to 16 residues. V lost 0 bases and J lost 0, with 10 bases in between. Germline assignment: CDR1 SNHLY and CDR2 FYNNEI. The CDR3 region is CASSEAEAVSTDTQYF. The CDR3 nucleotides are TGTGCCAGCAGTGAAGCCGAGGCGGTTAGCACAGATACGCAGTATTTT.